The clone carrying this TCR beta chain was recorded at least ten times. Antigen unknown. The CDR3 is 15 amino acids. V was clipped by 3 bases and J by 5 bases, with 15 bases between them. TCRdb fed the multiplex PCR reads into MiXCR, producing one record per CDR3 protein. The sample contains about 140,000 distinct CDR3 sequences, roughly 33% of which appear only once. These data come from a study of breast tumors, draining lymph nodes, adjacent tissues. The lymph nodes were axillary draining lymph nodes from breast cancer patients. Study-level points and caveats: Tumor repertoires ranked between lymph nodes and nontumor tissue in diversity, with V and J gene preferences. Tumor T cell lymph node origin was a supported hypothesis, not proven. Compared with basal-like, luminal-like tumors shared significantly more repertoire with nontumor tissue.

The sequencing sample was made of axillary lymph node tissue. This chain links TRBV12-3 or TRBV12-4 with TRBJ2-3; TRBD2 is a possible D gene (6 bases). This TCR came from a female donor with breast cancer. Some clones in this sample may be carry-over from other donors' samples. The CDR3 coding sequence is TGTGCCAGCAGTTTTACGGGGGACGATCAAGATACGCAGTATTTT. Its translation: CASSFTGDDQDTQYF.